These 30 T cell receptor beta chains were sequenced from one sample in a study of cytomegalovirus exposure and HLA in healthy donors. The PCR had 60 Vbeta and 13 Jbeta primers. The assay was immunoSEQ multiplex PCR, and TCRdb's table has in-frame clones only and misses some. The top ten clones hold 11% of a sample with about 140,000 clones, roughly 74% of them seen once. The sequencing input was PBMCs. These TCRs come from a man younger than 30 in good health and CMV-seropositive.

This clone was seen only once. The V gene is TRBV28, the J gene TRBJ1-1; a weak D match, TRBD1 (6 bases). This CDR3 has 17 residues. Germline lookup yields CDR1 MDHEN and CDR2 SYDVKM. V was cut by 7 bases and J by 1 base, with 22 bases left in between. CDR3 coding DNA: TGTGCCAGCAATTCCTTAGGACAGCTCTGGGGGAACACTGAAGCTTTCTTT. As protein: CASNSLGQLWGNTEAFF.

The J gene is TRBJ1-1, the V gene TRBV29-1; TRBD1 might be the D (6 bases). The CDR3 totals 12 residues. The V end lost 6 bases, the J end lost 4 bases, and 12 bases lay between the germline ends. Germline CDR1 SQVTM, CDR2 ANQGSEA. The DNA for the CDR3 is TGCAGCGTAGGGACATCGACCACTGAAGCTTTCTTT. The encoded protein is CSVGTSTTEAFF.

The CDR3 spells CASSSDSGRTYF. In DNA form, the CDR3 reads TGTGCCAGCAGCTCCGATAGCGGGAGAACCTACTTC. The J gene is TRBJ2-7, the V gene TRBV7-9, with 9 bases lining up with TRBD2. Germline V gene data show CDR1 as SEHNR and CDR2 as FQNEAQ (reference sequence). V lost 4 bases, J lost 13 bases, and 8 bases stayed unmatched. The CDR3 runs to 12 residues.

The chain is built from TRBV30 and TRBJ2-1, with TRBD1 matching over 7 bases. Trimming at V came to 2 bases and at J to 2 bases, leaving 3 bases not matched to a gene. The CDR3 is 14 amino acids. The germline V gene encodes CDR1 GTSNPN and CDR2 SVGIG (reference sequence). For the CDR3, the DNA is TGTGCCTGGAGTAGACAGGGCGCCTACAATGAGCAGTTCTTC. This gives the protein CAWSRQGAYNEQFF.

Details on this clone: Germline and junction disagree at one end, which may indicate a read error. The V and J genes are TRBV5-1 and TRBJ1-3; 8 positions agree with TRBD1. The CDR3 is 16 amino acids. Germline-derived CDR1 and CDR2 are SGHRS and YFSETQ. This chain's CDR3 is CACSRFTGGPGNTIYF. The CDR3 DNA reads TGCGCCTGCAGTCGATTTACAGGGGGGCCTGGAAACACCATATATTTT.

The chain links TRBV10-2 to TRBJ2-5, with D unresolved. V dropped 10 bases and J dropped 0 bases, with 15 bases sitting between them. The CDR3 length is 14 residues. The germline V gene encodes CDR1 WSHSY and CDR2 SAAADI. This CDR3 is CATHAARYQETQYF. The CDR3 coding sequence is TGCGCCACCCACGCGGCGCGGTACCAAGAGACCCAGTACTTC.

This clone came up a few times. The gene calls are TRBV28 and TRBJ1-2; possibly TRBD1 for D (6 bases). CDR3 length: 14 amino acids. Germline loops: CDR1 MDHEN, CDR2 SYDVKM. Between the trimmed V and J ends, which lost 7 bases and 5 bases, there was a span of 17 bases. The CDR3 coding sequence is TGTGCCAGCACAAACCGTACAGGGTTATATGGCTACACCTTC. Translated: CASTNRTGLYGYTF.

This clone was seen only a few times. The chain links TRBV28 to TRBJ1-1, with 10 bases lining up with TRBD1. Losses at the gene ends were 7 bases for V and 4 bases for J; bases not matched to a gene: 3. This CDR3 contains 13 residues. CDR1 MDHEN and CDR2 SYDVKM come from the germline V gene. This CDR3 is CASTRTGGTEAFF. Here the CDR3 DNA reads TGTGCCAGCACCAGGACAGGGGGCACTGAAGCTTTCTTT.

This clone has just a few counts. The rearrangement links TRBV4-2 to TRBJ2-3; 13 positions agree with TRBD2. V was pared by 4 bases and J by 6 bases, with 10 bases of the junction left unmatched. CDR1 is LGHNA, CDR2 YNFKEQ, per germline. CDR3 length: 17 amino acids. CDR3 in amino acids: CASSRGTSGATGDTQYF. For the CDR3, the DNA is TGTGCCAGCAGCCGGGGGACTAGCGGGGCCACGGGGGATACGCAGTATTTT.

The chain joins TRBV7-9 to TRBJ2-2; D is undetermined. V lost 1 base, J lost 1 base, and 13 bases lay in between. The CDR3 covers 17 residues. Germline CDR1 is SEHNR and CDR2 is FQNEAQ (reference sequence). The CDR3 DNA follows: TGTGCCAGCAGCTTAGGAACGACTCAAAAGAACACCGGGGAGCTGTTTTTT. It encodes CASSLGTTQKNTGELFF.

The chain combines TRBV4-1 with TRBJ2-7, with D possibly matching TRBD1 (6 bases). Trimming took 1 base from V and 4 from J, leaving 20 bases between them. Germline V CDR1 and CDR2: MGHRA, YSYEKL. The CDR3 covers 17 residues. Here the CDR3 reads CASSQGINRVPSYEQYF. The CDR3 coding sequence is TGCGCCAGCAGCCAAGGAATCAACAGGGTCCCGTCTTACGAGCAGTACTTC.

The V and J genes are TRBV7-8 and TRBJ2-7, with TRBD1 matching over 8 bases. This CDR3 is 15 amino acids long. In germline, CDR1 is SGHVS, CDR2 FQNEAQ. V shed 5 bases and J 2 bases; nucleotides not matched to a gene: 8. This CDR3 is CASSDPGQVTYEQYF. The DNA of the CDR3 is TGTGCCAGCAGCGATCCGGGACAGGTGACCTACGAGCAGTACTTC.

This chain connects TRBV7-2 to TRBJ2-7, with TRBD1 matching 7 bases. The ends lost 4 bases at V and 3 bases at J; junction bases unmatched: 6. This CDR3 has 14 amino acids. Germline V gene data show CDR1 as SGHTA and CDR2 as FQGNSA. CDR3 sequence reads: CASSSTTGVYEQYF. The CDR3 bases are TGTGCCAGCAGCTCCACTACAGGGGTCTACGAGCAGTACTTC.

CDR3 region: CASSPGQSYEQYF. Written as DNA, the CDR3 is TGTGCCAGCAGCCCGGGACAATCCTACGAGCAGTACTTC. The chain employs TRBV28 and TRBJ2-7; maybe TRBD1 (6 bases). Germline-derived CDR1 and CDR2 are MDHEN and SYDVKM. The CDR3 has 13 residues. Trimming removed 6 bases at V and 1 base at J, with 10 bases between.

The V call is TRBV30, the J call TRBJ2-7; 9 bases line up with TRBD2. CDR3 length: 15 amino acids. Trimming took 2 bases from V and 1 from J; bases not matched to a gene: 6. CDR1 is GTSNPN and CDR2 is SVGIG in the germline V gene (reference sequence). CDR3: CAWSTSGYISYEQYF. As DNA, the CDR3 is TGTGCCTGGAGTACTAGCGGGTATATTTCCTACGAGCAGTACTTC.

This chain connects TRBV9 to TRBJ2-2; 7 bases align to TRBD2. The CDR3 spans 14 residues. CDR1 and CDR2 (germline): SGDLS, YYNGEE. The V segment lost 8 bases and the J segment 2 bases; nucleotides outside the gene matches: 6. Here the CDR3 reads CASSLAANTGELFF. DNA for the CDR3: TGTGCCAGTTCCCTAGCGGCCAACACCGGGGAGCTGTTTTTT.

This chain uses TRBV10-1 with TRBJ2-7, with 9 bases identical to TRBD2. Germline loops: CDR1 WNHNN, CDR2 SYGVQD (reference sequence). The CDR3 contains 15 residues. Trimming at V came to 0 bases and at J to 1 base, leaving 1 base not matched to a gene. CDR3 loop: CASSESTSGSYEQYF. In nucleotides, the CDR3 is TGCGCCAGCAGTGAGTCTACTAGCGGGTCCTACGAGCAGTACTTC.

The chain carries TRBV28 and TRBJ1-4; 10 nucleotides line up with TRBD1. Germline V gene data show CDR1 as MDHEN and CDR2 as SYDVKM. This CDR3 spans 15 amino acids. Unmatched junction bases numbered 9, after V lost 6 bases and J lost 8 bases. CDR3 loop: CASSFHGTGVEKLFF. Here the CDR3 DNA reads TGTGCCAGCAGCTTCCATGGGACAGGGGTGGAAAAACTGTTTTTT.

V usage is TRBV28 and J usage is TRBJ2-3, with 7 bases matching TRBD1. This CDR3 is 16 amino acids long. CDR1 MDHEN and CDR2 SYDVKM come from the germline V gene. J gave up 6 bases and V 5 bases, and 14 bases lay outside the gene matches. CDR3 sequence (DNA): TGTGCCAGCAGTCCCAACCCCGACAGGGTTGGCGATACGCAGTATTTT. As protein: CASSPNPDRVGDTQYF. The variable domain in full, with the rest retrieved from reference TRBV28 and TRBJ2-3, is DVKVTQSSRYLVKRTGEKVFLECVQDMDHENMFWYRQDPGLGLRLIYFSYDVKMKEKGDIPEGYSVSREKKERFSLILESASTNQTSMYLCASSPNPDRVGDTQYFGPGTRLTVL.

This chain links TRBV30 with TRBJ2-2; D gene uncertain. This CDR3 is built from 13 residues. Trimming shortened V by 3 bases and J by 6 bases, and 11 bases separated the two germline ends. CDR1 is GTSNPN, CDR2 SVGIG, per germline (reference sequence). The CDR3 DNA reads TGTGCCTGGAGAGCGTACATCTCCGGGGAGCTGTTTTTT. Translation gives CAWRAYISGELFF.

This sequence joins TRBV4-1 and TRBJ2-3, with TRBD2 matching 8 bases. Germline V gene data show CDR1 as MGHRA and CDR2 as YSYEKL. V dropped 3 bases and J dropped 2; count of bases not matched to a gene: 7. CDR3 length: 16 amino acids. The CDR3 sequence: CASSQGASGFTDTQYF. CDR3 bases: TGCGCCAGCAGCCAGGGGGCTAGCGGGTTCACAGATACGCAGTATTTT.

This clone turned up a few times. J is TRBJ1-1 and V is TRBV30; perhaps TRBD1 as D (5 bases). Between the trimmed V and J ends, which lost 1 base and 11 bases, there was a span of 14 bases. The CDR3 length is 12 residues. Germline CDR1 GTSNPN, CDR2 SVGIG (reference sequence). CDR3 sequence (DNA): TGTGCCTGGAGTGGGGGGGTCCGCCCTGCTTTCTTT. It translates to CAWSGGVRPAFF.

The J gene is TRBJ2-1, the V gene TRBV29-1, with TRBD2 matching 9 bases. The junction had 2 bases not matched to a gene; V was cut back by 2 bases and J by 3 bases. Germline V gene lookup returns CDR1 SQVTM and CDR2 ANQGSEA. CDR3 length: 14 residues. Here the CDR3 DNA reads TGCAGCGTTGAAAAACTAGCGGGCTACAATGAGCAGTTCTTC. It specifies CSVEKLAGYNEQFF.

This clone has only one observation. V is TRBV5-8 and J is TRBJ2-5; 13 bases align to TRBD2. The CDR3 runs to 16 residues. Germline trimming cut 2 bases from V and 5 bases from J; bases unmatched to any gene: 6. Germline-derived CDR1 and CDR2 are SGHTS and YDEGEE. CDR3 sequence: CASSFGLAGVGETQYF. For the CDR3, the DNA is TGTGCCAGCAGCTTCGGACTAGCGGGAGTGGGGGAGACCCAGTACTTC.

This rearrangement joins TRBV28 to TRBJ2-7; 10 bases are a match to TRBD1. V lost 6 bases to trimming and J lost 0 bases; unmatched junction nucleotides: 8. Germline V CDR1 and CDR2: MDHEN, SYDVKM. The CDR3 loop spans 16 amino acids. The CDR3 loop is CASSPQGQGSSYEQYF. The CDR3 DNA reads TGTGCCAGCAGCCCGCAGGGACAGGGGTCCTCCTACGAGCAGTACTTC. Drawing the rest from reference TRBV28 and TRBJ2-7, the complete variable domain is DVKVTQSSRYLVKRTGEKVFLECVQDMDHENMFWYRQDPGLGLRLIYFSYDVKMKEKGDIPEGYSVSREKKERFSLILESASTNQTSMYLCASSPQGQGSSYEQYFGPGTRLTVT.

This clone was counted only a few times. The chain employs TRBV28 and TRBJ2-4; the match to TRBD1 covers 9 bases. With V trimmed by 7 bases and J by 7 bases, 5 bases remained unmatched. Looked up from germline, CDR1 is MDHEN and CDR2 is SYDVKM. The CDR3 sequence is 13 residues long. The CDR3 DNA reads as TGTGCCAGCAATCCGGGACAGGGTAACATTCAGTACTTC. It translates to CASNPGQGNIQYF. The complete variable domain, with remaining parts taken from reference TRBV28 and TRBJ2-4, reads DVKVTQSSRYLVKRTGEKVFLECVQDMDHENMFWYRQDPGLGLRLIYFSYDVKMKEKGDIPEGYSVSREKKERFSLILESASTNQTSMYLCASNPGQGNIQYFGAGTRLSVL.

The rearrangement joins TRBV7-9 to TRBJ2-7, with 7 bases lining up with TRBD1. The germline V gene has CDR1 SEHNR and CDR2 FQNEAQ (reference sequence). The CDR3 length is 15 residues. V dropped 5 bases and J dropped 2; count of bases not matched to a gene: 9. CDR3 DNA: TGTGCCAGCAGCCTGACCACGGACAGGACCTACGAGCAGTACTTC. This translates into CASSLTTDRTYEQYF.

The sample holds one count of this clone. This chain connects TRBV6-1 to TRBJ2-5; 10 bases match TRBD1. The CDR3 loop spans 16 amino acids. Germline CDR1 MNHNS, CDR2 SASEGT. After removal of 0 bases from V and 1 base from J, the junction contained 2 bases not matched to a gene. CDR3 in DNA: TGTGCCAGCAGTGAAGCGACAGGGGGCTTCCAAGAGACCCAGTACTTC. Amino acid sequence: CASSEATGGFQETQYF.

The CDR3 region has the DNA TGTGCCAGCTCACCTTGGGTCGGGGAGTACGAGCAGTACTTC. It yields the protein CASSPWVGEYEQYF. V gene TRBV18 combines with J gene TRBJ2-7; D may be TRBD2 (5 bases). CDR1 and CDR2 (germline): KGHSH, LQKENI. V lost 3 bases, J lost 4 bases, and 13 bases lay in between. The CDR3 runs 14 residues.

The J gene is TRBJ1-3, the V gene TRBV28, with a tentative D call TRBD1 (5 bases). Trimming pared 4 bases from V and 4 bases from J, leaving 14 bases between. Germline V gene sequence: CDR1 MDHEN, CDR2 SYDVKM. The CDR3 is 15 amino acids. CDR3 in amino acids: CASSSAPRAGNTIYF. The CDR3 nucleotides are TGTGCCAGCAGTTCGGCCCCCAGGGCCGGAAACACCATATATTTT. Drawing the rest from reference TRBV28 and TRBJ1-3, the complete variable domain is DVKVTQSSRYLVKRTGEKVFLECVQDMDHENMFWYRQDPGLGLRLIYFSYDVKMKEKGDIPEGYSVSREKKERFSLILESASTNQTSMYLCASSSAPRAGNTIYFGEGSWLTVV.